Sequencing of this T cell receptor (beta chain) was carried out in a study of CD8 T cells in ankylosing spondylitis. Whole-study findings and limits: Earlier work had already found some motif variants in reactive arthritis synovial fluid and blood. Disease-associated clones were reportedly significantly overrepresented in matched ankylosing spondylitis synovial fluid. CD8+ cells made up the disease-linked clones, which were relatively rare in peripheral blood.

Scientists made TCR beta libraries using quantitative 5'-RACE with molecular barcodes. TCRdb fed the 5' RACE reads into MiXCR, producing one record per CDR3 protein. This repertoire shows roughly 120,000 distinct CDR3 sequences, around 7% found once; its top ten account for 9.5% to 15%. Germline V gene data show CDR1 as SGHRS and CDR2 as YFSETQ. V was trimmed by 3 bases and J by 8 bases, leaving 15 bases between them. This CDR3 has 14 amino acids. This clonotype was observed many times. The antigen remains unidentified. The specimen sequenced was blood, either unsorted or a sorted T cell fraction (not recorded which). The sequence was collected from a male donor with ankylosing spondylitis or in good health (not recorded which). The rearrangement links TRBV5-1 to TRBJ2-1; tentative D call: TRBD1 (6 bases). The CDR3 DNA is TGCGCCAGCAGCTCACAGGGAGAGATGTATGAGCAGTTCTTC. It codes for CASSSQGEMYEQFF.